The clone carrying this T cell receptor (beta chain) appeared a few times. The data were taken from a study of low-dose radiotherapy and immunotherapy resistance in tumors. About the research overall: Doses of 0.5 Gy per fraction every 2 weeks, totaling 6.5 Gy, went to Cohort 1. Nivolumab was given to patients as a 240 mg flat dose every two weeks, and ipilimumab at 1 mg/kg every six weeks. Both were delivered intravenously.

Advanced solid tumors lacking tumor-infiltrating lymphocytes characterized eligible patients. TRAV- and TRBV-specific primers were used for first-strand cDNA, which covered alpha and beta chains. TCR amplification ran 15 to 25 PCR cycles using constant-region and V-primer adapter primers. By in vitro transcription, the isolated mRNA was amplified. TCRdb ran MiXCR on the reads and lists one entry per CDR3 protein. This table has roughly 11,000 distinct CDR3 sequences, more than 55% appearing once. The length of the CDR3 is 16 residues. Germline V lookup: CDR1 SNHLY, CDR2 FYNNEI. The V and J ends lost 5 bases and 1 base respectively, with 14 bases between them.

This receptor was identified in a human donor with advanced metastatic prostate, ovarian, gallbladder or colorectal cancer (not recorded which). This table probably holds off-target reads from a library built for another chain. The chain is built from TRBV2 and TRBJ2-2; tentatively, D is TRBD1 (5 bases). CDR3 region: CASSRTPPRNTGELFF. Here the CDR3 DNA reads TGTGCCAGCAGTAGGACACCACCTAGGAACACCGGGGAGCTGTTTTTT.